The 20 T cell receptor beta chains presented below share a single source sample, sequenced in a study of blood T cell repertoires in COVID-19. Profiled with immunoSEQ multiplex PCR; TCRdb holds only in-frame clones, not every one. The sample has around 59,000 clones; 70% to 75% are singletons. Sequenced: peripheral blood. Every receptor here comes from a woman aged 50 to 65 with active or convalescent COVID-19.

On this clone: Germline and junction disagree at one end, which may indicate a read error. The chain joins TRBV19 to TRBJ1-5; no clear D. This CDR3 spans 14 amino acids. Germline CDR1 and CDR2: LNHDA and SQIVND (reference sequence). CDR3 in amino acids: CASSLQTSHQPQHF. CDR3 bases: TGTGCCAGTTCCTTGCAGACTAGCCATCAGCCCCAGCATTTT.

This chain uses TRBV4-1 with TRBJ2-6; D remains ambiguous. V shed 0 bases and J shed 0 bases, with 6 bases lying between them. Germline V gives CDR1 MGHRA, CDR2 YSYEKL. The length of the CDR3 is 16 residues. The chain's CDR3 is CASSQDRSSGANVLTF. The DNA for the CDR3 is TGCGCCAGCAGCCAAGATCGGAGCTCTGGGGCCAACGTCCTGACTTTC.

The chain joins TRBV3-1 (or the pseudogene TRBV3-2) to TRBJ1-2; D is possibly TRBD1 (6 bases). In germline, CDR1 is LGHDT, CDR2 YNNKEL (reference sequence). This CDR3 has 14 residues. V lost 2 bases to trimming and J lost 3 bases, with 10 bases between them. Here the CDR3 reads CASSQQGLDYGYTF. In DNA, the CDR3 is TGTGCCAGCAGCCAACAGGGGTTGGACTATGGCTACACCTTC.

The J gene is TRBJ1-1, the V gene TRBV5-1, with D perhaps TRBD1 (5 bases). V gave up 4 bases and J gave up 1 base, with 11 bases separating them. The CDR3 consists of 14 residues. Germline CDR1 is SGHRS and CDR2 is YFSETQ. The CDR3 protein is CASSLDTGNTEAFF. The CDR3 coding sequence is TGCGCCAGCAGCCTCGACACAGGGAACACTGAAGCTTTCTTT.

The CDR3 sequence: CASSRLYEQYF. CDR3 DNA sequence: TGTGCCAGCAGCCGTCTTTACGAGCAGTACTTC. The genes are TRBV7-2 and TRBJ2-7; the D is unclear. The CDR3 spans 11 residues. Germline lookup yields CDR1 SGHTA and CDR2 FQGNSA. V was trimmed by 5 bases and J by 4 bases, leaving 6 bases between them. The full variable domain, in which reference TRBV7-2 and TRBJ2-7 provide the parts outside the CDR3, is GAGVSQSPSNKVTEKGKDVELRCDPISGHTALYWYRQSLGQGLEFLIYFQGNSAPDKSGLPSDRFSAERTGGSVSTLTIQRTQQEDSAVYLCASSRLYEQYFGPGTRLTVT.

The chain has TRBV9 and TRBJ2-6; perhaps TRBD2 as D (5 bases). The germline V and J ends were trimmed by 4 bases and 2 bases, with 7 bases remaining between them. Germline CDR1 reads SGDLS; CDR2 reads YYNGEE. The CDR3 is 14 amino acids. CDR3 in amino acids: CASSSRAGANVLTF. CDR3 coding DNA: TGTGCCAGCAGCTCGAGGGCTGGGGCCAACGTCCTGACTTTC.

There are a few counts of this clone. V gene TRBV5-1 combines with J gene TRBJ2-7, with TRBD1 matching over 11 bases. This CDR3 contains 14 residues. With 5 bases clipped from V and 5 bases from J, the junction kept 6 bases outside the gene matches. CDR1 is SGHRS and CDR2 is YFSETQ in the germline V gene. In nucleotides, the CDR3 is TGCGCCAGCAGTTATGGACAGGGGGCCAACGAGCAGTACTTC. It codes for CASSYGQGANEQYF.

V gene TRBV20-1 combines with J gene TRBJ1-2; no reliable D call. There are 8 residues in the CDR3. V was trimmed by 1 base and J by 13 bases, leaving 4 bases between them. Looked up from germline, CDR1 is DFQATT and CDR2 is SNEGSKA (reference sequence). CDR3 residues: CSARAGTF. In DNA, the CDR3 is TGCAGTGCTAGAGCGGGCACCTTC.

The V and J genes are TRBV7-8 and TRBJ2-1, with D maybe TRBD2 (5 bases). The CDR3 is made up of 14 amino acids. The ends were cut back, 0 bases at V and 4 bases at J, with 7 bases in the middle. Per germline, CDR1 SGHVS and CDR2 FQNEAQ. CDR3 DNA sequence: TGTGCCAGCAGCTTAGCCACTAGATACAATGAGCAGTTCTTC. It is translated as CASSLATRYNEQFF.

This chain links TRBV28 with TRBJ2-2; weak D call: TRBD2 (5 bases). Germline V CDR1 and CDR2: MDHEN, SYDVKM. The CDR3 runs to 15 residues. Trimming shortened V by 3 bases and J by 5 bases, and 13 bases separated the two germline ends. Here the CDR3 reads CASSFYEPGTGELFF. In DNA, the CDR3 is TGTGCCAGCAGTTTTTATGAACCGGGGACCGGGGAGCTGTTTTTT.

V gene TRBV27 combines with J gene TRBJ2-2; D is unclear. V shed 5 bases and J shed 2 bases, with 12 bases lying between them. Germline V lookup: CDR1 MNHEY, CDR2 SMNVEV (reference sequence). The CDR3 length is 15 residues. The CDR3 here is CASSVGTSNTGELFF. In DNA, the CDR3 is TGTGCCAGCAGTGTTGGTACTTCTAACACCGGGGAGCTGTTTTTT.

This clone was seen a single time. The V gene is TRBV9, the J gene TRBJ1-5; D call uncertain. Trimming stripped 4 bases from V and 3 bases from J, with 8 bases between. Germline V lookup: CDR1 SGDLS, CDR2 YYNGEE. This CDR3 comprises 13 residues. The CDR3 protein is CASSSSPNQPQHF. In nucleotides, the CDR3 is TGTGCCAGCAGCTCTAGTCCCAATCAGCCCCAGCATTTT. The entire variable domain, with the rest obtained from reference TRBV9 and TRBJ1-5, is as follows: DSGVTQTPKHLITATGQRVTLRCSPRSGDLSVYWYQQSLDQGLQFLIQYYNGEERAKGNILERFSAQQFPDLHSELNLSSLELGDSALYFCASSSSPNQPQHFGDGTRLSIL.

This clone occurred a few times. The chain couples TRBV6-5 to TRBJ1-5; no clear D. The CDR3 is 13 amino acids. Trimming left V 6 bases short and J 3 bases short, with 9 bases between. CDR1 is MNHEY, CDR2 SVGAGI, per germline. The CDR3 sequence: CASRLDTNQPQHF. CDR3 DNA sequence: TGTGCCAGCAGATTAGATACCAATCAGCCCCAGCATTTT.

This chain links TRBV18 with TRBJ2-7; TRBD1 agrees at 7 bases. J lost 2 bases, V lost 3 bases, and 4 bases had no gene match. This CDR3 comprises 14 residues. CDR1 and CDR2 from the germline V gene are KGHSH and LQKENI. The CDR3 region has the DNA TGTGCCAGCTCACCCGGGACAGCCGCCTACGAGCAGTACTTC. Protein sequence: CASSPGTAAYEQYF.

Notes on this clone: The sample contains more than one DNA sequence encoding this CDR3. V and J are TRBV5-1 and TRBJ2-1; TRBD2 matches at 8 bases. CDR1 SGHRS and CDR2 YFSETQ come from the germline V gene. The CDR3 is 16 residues long. V trimming: 0 bases; J trimming: 7 bases; junction bases outside the gene matches: 9. The CDR3 sequence: CASSLELADSGNEQFF. As DNA, the CDR3 is TGCGCCAGCAGCTTGGAACTAGCGGACTCTGGGAATGAGCAGTTCTTC.

This chain links TRBV28 with TRBJ2-1, with 8 bases fitting TRBD1. The CDR3 spans 16 residues. Germline V gives CDR1 MDHEN, CDR2 SYDVKM. With 3 bases clipped from V and 5 bases from J, the junction kept 9 bases outside the gene matches. CDR3 residues: CASSFFGQGQDNEQFF. CDR3 nucleotide sequence: TGTGCCAGCAGTTTCTTCGGACAGGGACAAGACAATGAGCAGTTCTTC.

V gene TRBV2 combines with J gene TRBJ2-3; 9 nucleotides agree with TRBD2. After removal of 0 bases from V and 5 bases from J, the junction contained 3 bases not matched to a gene. CDR1 is SNHLY, CDR2 FYNNEI, per germline. The CDR3 runs to 15 residues. CDR3 DNA: TGTGCCAGCAGTGAAGCGCCACTAGCGGGAGATACGCAGTATTTT. Translation: CASSEAPLAGDTQYF.

This sequence joins TRBV27 and TRBJ1-1; the D gene is possibly TRBD1 (6 bases). CDR3 size: 15 residues. The V and J ends lost 5 bases and 1 base respectively, with 14 bases between them. Germline V gene sequence: CDR1 MNHEY, CDR2 SMNVEV (reference sequence). CDR3 residues: CASSPRGGGNTEAFF. Here the CDR3 DNA reads TGTGCCAGCAGTCCCAGGGGCGGGGGGAACACTGAAGCTTTCTTT.

The chain couples TRBV4-1 to TRBJ2-7; 9 nucleotides agree with TRBD1. The CDR3 is made up of 15 amino acids. Germline V lookup: CDR1 MGHRA, CDR2 YSYEKL. The J segment lost 1 base and the V segment lost 3 bases, leaving 4 bases of the junction unmatched. CDR3 bases: TGCGCCAGCAGCCAGCGAGGGACAGGGTCCTACGAGCAGTACTTC. Its protein product is CASSQRGTGSYEQYF.

The chain combines TRBV5-1 with TRBJ1-2; 7 nucleotides match TRBD1. V was clipped by 1 base and J by 3 bases; unmatched bases: 3. Germline V gives CDR1 SGHRS, CDR2 YFSETQ. This CDR3 region has 14 residues. The CDR3 nucleotides are TGCGCCAGCAGCTTGACTGGGACAGACTATGGCTACACCTTC. It encodes CASSLTGTDYGYTF.